Each of the 9 T cell receptor beta chains below was sequenced from the same sample in a study of cytomegalovirus exposure and HLA in healthy donors. PCR used 60 Vbeta primers and 13 Jbeta primers. Produced via immunoSEQ multiplex PCR; TCRdb's table is partial and in-frame only. Here the sample spans 150,000 to 200,000 clones, just under 80% being singletons. Sequencing was performed on PBMCs. Receptors originate from a man between 18 and 35 years old in good health and CMV-seropositive.

The rearrangement joins TRBV5-5 to TRBJ1-1; 7 bases agree with TRBD1. This CDR3 has 14 amino acids. Germline CDR1 SGHKS, CDR2 YYEKEE (reference sequence). The trim removed 5 bases at V and 5 bases at J, leaving 9 bases unmatched. CDR3 nucleotides: TGTGCCAGCAGTTCCACAGGGGTGGGTACTGAAGCTTTCTTT. Its protein is CASSSTGVGTEAFF.

V and J are TRBV15 and TRBJ2-2, with 8 nucleotides matching TRBD1. The CDR3 is 17 residues long. CDR1 LNHNV and CDR2 YYDKDF come from the germline V gene (reference sequence). The V gene end was trimmed by 1 base and the J gene end by 4 bases; junction bases not matched to a gene: 8. CDR3 nucleotides: TGTGCCACCAGCAGAGTACTCAGGGGGCCCGGCACCGGGGAGCTGTTTTTT. Translating it yields CATSRVLRGPGTGELFF. The full variable domain, completed using reference TRBV15 and TRBJ2-2, is DAMVIQNPRYQVTQFGKPVTLSCSQTLNHNVMYWYQQKSSQAPKLLFHYYDKDFNNEADTPDNFQSRRPNTSFCFLDIRSPGLGDTAMYLCATSRVLRGPGTGELFFGEGSRLTVL.

The gene calls are TRBV5-1 and TRBJ2-5, with a possible D match to TRBD1 (6 bases). CDR3 size: 17 residues. Trimming removed 0 bases from V and 1 base from J, with 16 bases in between. CDR1 is SGHRS, CDR2 YFSETQ, per germline. CDR3 loop: CASSLAASGGPQETQYF. DNA of the CDR3: TGCGCCAGCAGCTTGGCCGCTAGTGGGGGCCCCCAAGAGACCCAGTACTTC.

The chain carries TRBV5-6 and TRBJ2-3; D may be TRBD2 (6 bases). V was trimmed by 4 bases and J by 2 bases, leaving 11 bases between them. The germline gives CDR1 SGHDT, CDR2 YYEEEE. The CDR3 spans 14 residues. Here the CDR3 DNA reads TGTGCCAGCAGCCATTGGGAGGACACAGATACGCAGTATTTT. Its protein is CASSHWEDTDTQYF.

CDR3 DNA: TGTGCCAGCAGCCCCTTTAGCGGGAGGGCCTGGGAGCAGTACTTC. Translated, it gives CASSPFSGRAWEQYF. The genes are TRBV11-2 and TRBJ2-7; 11 bases align to TRBD2. The CDR3 runs to 15 residues. CDR1 is SGHAT, CDR2 FQNNGV, per germline. V lost 5 bases, J lost 7 bases, and 10 bases stayed unmatched.

The chain recombines TRBV27 with TRBJ2-3; D unresolved. V lost 3 bases and J lost 4, with 5 bases in between. The length of the CDR3 is 12 residues. Germline CDR1 and CDR2: MNHEY and SMNVEV (reference sequence). The CDR3 loop is CASSFIADTQYF. The CDR3 DNA follows: TGTGCCAGCAGTTTTATAGCAGATACGCAGTATTTT.

Details on this clone: Here the CDR3 omits its conserved ending phenylalanine or tryptophan, so a read error is the likely source. The chain has TRBV6-5 and TRBJ1-6; D not certain. V dropped 5 bases and J dropped 5 bases, with 10 bases sitting between them. The CDR3 extends over 14 amino acids. Germline-derived CDR1 and CDR2 are MNHEY and SVGAGI. This CDR3 reads CASSRGMDNSPLHL. The CDR3 DNA reads TGTGCCAGCAGTCGGGGTATGGATAATTCACCCCTCCACCTT.

The V and J genes are TRBV19 and TRBJ1-1; TRBD1 might be the D (6 bases). V was pared by 4 bases and J by 4 bases, with 13 bases between. The CDR3 runs 14 residues. CDR1 is LNHDA, CDR2 SQIVND, per germline (reference sequence). The CDR3 bases are TGTGCCAGTAGTAAGGCCCGGACAGCCACTGAAGCTTTCTTT. Encoded protein: CASSKARTATEAFF. The full variable domain, completed using reference TRBV19 and TRBJ1-1, is DGGITQSPKYLFRKEGQNVTLSCEQNLNHDAMYWYRQDPGQGLRLIYYSQIVNDFQKGDIAEGYSVSREKKESFPLTVTSAQKNPTAFYLCASSKARTATEAFFGQGTRLTVV.

The rearrangement links TRBV4-2 to TRBJ1-1, with 9 bases aligning to TRBD1. With 5 bases clipped from V and 1 base from J, the junction kept 8 bases outside the gene matches. The CDR3 covers 16 residues. CDR1 is LGHNA and CDR2 is YNFKEQ in the germline V gene. CDR3 coding DNA: TGTGCCAGCAGCTTCGGAGGACAGGGGAAGAACACTGAAGCTTTCTTT. It encodes CASSFGGQGKNTEAFF.